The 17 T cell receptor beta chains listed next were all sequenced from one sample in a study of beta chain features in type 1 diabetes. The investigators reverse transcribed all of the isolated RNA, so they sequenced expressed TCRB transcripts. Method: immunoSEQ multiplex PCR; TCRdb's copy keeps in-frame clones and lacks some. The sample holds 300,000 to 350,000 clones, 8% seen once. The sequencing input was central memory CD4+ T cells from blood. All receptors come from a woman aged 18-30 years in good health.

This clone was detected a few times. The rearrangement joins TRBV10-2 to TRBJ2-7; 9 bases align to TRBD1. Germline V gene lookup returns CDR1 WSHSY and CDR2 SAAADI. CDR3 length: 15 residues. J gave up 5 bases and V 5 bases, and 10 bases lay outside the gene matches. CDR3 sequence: CASSREPGQGHEQYF. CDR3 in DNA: TGCGCCAGCAGTCGAGAACCGGGACAGGGCCACGAGCAGTACTTC.

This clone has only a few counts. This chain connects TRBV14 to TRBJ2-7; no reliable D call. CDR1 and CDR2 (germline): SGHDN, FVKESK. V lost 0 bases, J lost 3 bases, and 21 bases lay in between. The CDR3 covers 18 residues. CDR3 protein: CASSQDDQEAPPYYEQYF. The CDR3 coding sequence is TGTGCCAGCAGCCAAGATGACCAGGAAGCCCCTCCATACTACGAGCAGTACTTC.

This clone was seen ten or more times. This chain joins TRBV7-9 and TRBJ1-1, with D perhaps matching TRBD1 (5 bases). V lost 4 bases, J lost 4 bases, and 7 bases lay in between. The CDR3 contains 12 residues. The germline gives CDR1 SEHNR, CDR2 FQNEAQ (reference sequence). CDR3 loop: CASSWGTTEAFF. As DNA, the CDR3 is TGTGCCAGCAGCTGGGGGACCACTGAAGCTTTCTTT.

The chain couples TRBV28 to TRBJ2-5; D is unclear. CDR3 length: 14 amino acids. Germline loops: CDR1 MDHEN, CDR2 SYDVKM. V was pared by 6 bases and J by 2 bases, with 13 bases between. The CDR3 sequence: CASSVSGLQETQYF. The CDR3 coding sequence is TGTGCCAGCAGCGTATCGGGCTTACAAGAGACCCAGTACTTC. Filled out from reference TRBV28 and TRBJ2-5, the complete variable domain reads DVKVTQSSRYLVKRTGEKVFLECVQDMDHENMFWYRQDPGLGLRLIYFSYDVKMKEKGDIPEGYSVSREKKERFSLILESASTNQTSMYLCASSVSGLQETQYFGPGTRLLVL.

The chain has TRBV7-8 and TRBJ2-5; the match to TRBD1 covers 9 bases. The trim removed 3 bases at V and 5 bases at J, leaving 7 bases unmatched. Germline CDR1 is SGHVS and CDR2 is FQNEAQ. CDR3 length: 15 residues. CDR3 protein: CASSFEQGAWETQYF. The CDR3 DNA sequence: TGTGCCAGCAGCTTCGAACAGGGGGCTTGGGAGACCCAGTACTTC.

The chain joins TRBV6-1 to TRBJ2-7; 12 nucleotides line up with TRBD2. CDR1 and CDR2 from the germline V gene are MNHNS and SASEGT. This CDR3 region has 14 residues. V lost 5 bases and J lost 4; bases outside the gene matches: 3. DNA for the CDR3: TGTGCCAGCAGTCGGACTAGCGGGGAGTACGAGCAGTACTTC. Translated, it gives CASSRTSGEYEQYF.

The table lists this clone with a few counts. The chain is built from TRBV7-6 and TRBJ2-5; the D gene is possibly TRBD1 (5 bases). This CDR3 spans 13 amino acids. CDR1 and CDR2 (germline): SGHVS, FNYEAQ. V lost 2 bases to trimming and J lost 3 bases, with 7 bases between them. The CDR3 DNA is TGTGCCAGCAGCTTAAGGACAAAAGAGACCCAGTACTTC. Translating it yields CASSLRTKETQYF.

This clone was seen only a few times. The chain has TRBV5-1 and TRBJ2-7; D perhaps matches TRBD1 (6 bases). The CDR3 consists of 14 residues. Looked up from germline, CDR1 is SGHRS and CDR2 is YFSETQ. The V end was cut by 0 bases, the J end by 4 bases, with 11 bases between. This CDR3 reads CASSLGDNLYEQYF. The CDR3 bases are TGCGCCAGCAGCTTGGGGGACAACTTATACGAGCAGTACTTC.

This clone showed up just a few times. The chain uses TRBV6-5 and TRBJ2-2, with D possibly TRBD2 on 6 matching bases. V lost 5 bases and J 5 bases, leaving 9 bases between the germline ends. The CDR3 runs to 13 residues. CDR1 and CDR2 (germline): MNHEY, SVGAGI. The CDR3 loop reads CASSIGRTGELFF. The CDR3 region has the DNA TGTGCCAGCAGTATCGGGAGAACCGGGGAGCTGTTTTTT.

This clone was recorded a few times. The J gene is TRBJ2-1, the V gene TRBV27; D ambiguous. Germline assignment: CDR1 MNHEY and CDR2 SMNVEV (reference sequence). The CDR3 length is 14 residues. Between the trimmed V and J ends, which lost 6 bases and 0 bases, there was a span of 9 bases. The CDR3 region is CASRSRYSYNEQFF. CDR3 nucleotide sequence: TGTGCCAGCAGATCACGATACTCCTACAATGAGCAGTTCTTC.

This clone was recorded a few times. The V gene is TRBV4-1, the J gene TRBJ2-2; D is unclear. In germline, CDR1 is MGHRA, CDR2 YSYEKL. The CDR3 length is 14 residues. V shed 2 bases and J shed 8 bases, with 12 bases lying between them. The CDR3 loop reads CASSQLVAGGELFF. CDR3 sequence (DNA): TGCGCCAGCAGCCAACTCGTGGCTGGGGGGGAGCTGTTTTTT.

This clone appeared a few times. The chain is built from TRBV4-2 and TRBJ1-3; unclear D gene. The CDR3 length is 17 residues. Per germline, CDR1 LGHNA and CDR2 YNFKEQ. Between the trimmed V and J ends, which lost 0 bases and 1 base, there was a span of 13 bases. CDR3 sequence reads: CASSQDRPTWSGNTIYF. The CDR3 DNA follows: TGTGCCAGCAGCCAAGATCGGCCCACGTGGTCTGGAAACACCATATATTTT.

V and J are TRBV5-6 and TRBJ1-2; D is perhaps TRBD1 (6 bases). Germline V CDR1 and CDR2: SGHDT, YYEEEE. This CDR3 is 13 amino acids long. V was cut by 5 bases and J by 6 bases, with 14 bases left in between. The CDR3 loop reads CASSSFGTHGYTF. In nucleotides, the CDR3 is TGTGCCAGCAGTTCCTTCGGGACACATGGCTACACCTTC.

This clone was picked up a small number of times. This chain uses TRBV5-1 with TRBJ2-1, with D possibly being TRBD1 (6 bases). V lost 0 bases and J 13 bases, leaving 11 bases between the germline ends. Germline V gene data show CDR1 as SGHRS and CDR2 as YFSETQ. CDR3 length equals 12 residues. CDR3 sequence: CASSLDLQGQFF. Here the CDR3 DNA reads TGCGCCAGCAGCTTGGATTTACAGGGACAGTTCTTC.

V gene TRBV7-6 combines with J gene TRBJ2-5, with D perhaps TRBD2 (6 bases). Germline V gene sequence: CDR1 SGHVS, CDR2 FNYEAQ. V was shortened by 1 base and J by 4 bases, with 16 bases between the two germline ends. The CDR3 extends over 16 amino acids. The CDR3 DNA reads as TGTGCCAGCAGCTTAGGCTTCGGGGGAAGTTTAGAGACCCAGTACTTC. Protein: CASSLGFGGSLETQYF.

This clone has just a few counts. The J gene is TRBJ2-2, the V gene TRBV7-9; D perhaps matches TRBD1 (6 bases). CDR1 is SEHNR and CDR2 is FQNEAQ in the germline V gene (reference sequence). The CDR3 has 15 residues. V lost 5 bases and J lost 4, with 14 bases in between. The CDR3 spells CASSPQGPSTGELFF. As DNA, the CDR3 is TGTGCCAGCAGCCCCCAGGGGCCATCCACCGGGGAGCTGTTTTTT.

The CDR3 region has the DNA TGTGCCAGCAGCTTAATAGATAATCAGCCCCAGCATTTT. Its protein is CASSLIDNQPQHF. This chain joins TRBV7-2 and TRBJ1-5; D gene ambiguous. This CDR3 is built from 13 residues. Trimming removed 2 bases from V and 4 bases from J, with 6 bases in between. Germline V gives CDR1 SGHTA, CDR2 FQGNSA. The whole variable domain, filled in from reference TRBV7-2 and TRBJ1-5, reads GAGVSQSPSNKVTEKGKDVELRCDPISGHTALYWYRQSLGQGLEFLIYFQGNSAPDKSGLPSDRFSAERTGGSVSTLTIQRTQQEDSAVYLCASSLIDNQPQHFGDGTRLSIL.